This T cell receptor (beta chain) appears in the sequencing data of a study of T cell responses to AZD1222 COVID-19 vaccine. Data came from immunoSEQ multiplex PCR; TCRdb stores just in-frame clones and leaves some out. The table includes more than 100,000 clones, roughly 89% detected once. Per germline, CDR1 LNHDA and CDR2 SQIVND (reference sequence). Trimming took 7 bases from V and 1 from J, leaving 22 bases between them. The CDR3 runs 17 residues. This clonotype originated in an adult in good health. The sample consisted of peripheral blood, taken on day 0 of AZD1222 vaccination. The genes are TRBV19 and TRBJ1-2; possibly TRBD1 for D (6 bases). CDR3 coding DNA: TGTGCCAGTACCCCGGGGTCGGGGGACACCTTTAACTATGGCTACACCTTC. Its translation: CASTPGSGDTFNYGYTF.